A single sample gave rise to the 22 T cell receptor beta chains below, sequenced in a study of T cells in pancreatic ductal adenocarcinoma. Sequencing used immunoSEQ multiplex PCR; TCRdb keeps in-frame clones, though not all of them. The repertoire has roughly 31,000 clones, approximately 94% of them found once; the top ten carry about 2%. The selected patients with pancreatic ductal adenocarcinoma had surgery but no neoadjuvant therapy. What was sequenced was PBMCs. All receptors derive from a human donor with pancreatic ductal adenocarcinoma.

This chain links TRBV7-2 with TRBJ1-5; D perhaps matches TRBD1 (5 bases). V lost 2 bases and J lost 3, with 11 bases in between. This CDR3 is 15 amino acids long. CDR1 is SGHTA, CDR2 FQGNSA, per germline. CDR3 nucleotides: TGTGCCAGCAGCTTAAATCAGGGTTCCAATCAGCCCCAGCATTTT. Translating gives CASSLNQGSNQPQHF.

V gene TRBV7-2 combines with J gene TRBJ1-3, with a weak D call TRBD1 (5 bases). Germline V gene lookup returns CDR1 SGHTA and CDR2 FQGNSA. The CDR3 has 15 amino acids. The V end lost 5 bases, the J end lost 1 base, and 12 bases lay between the germline ends. CDR3 protein: CASSPVGGSGNTIYF. CDR3 DNA: TGTGCCAGCAGCCCCGTGGGGGGTTCTGGAAACACCATATATTTT.

V gene TRBV10-3 combines with J gene TRBJ2-7; 10 bases map to TRBD1. The CDR3 is made up of 14 amino acids. With 4 bases clipped from V and 2 bases from J, the junction kept 2 bases outside the gene matches. Germline CDR1 ENHRY, CDR2 SYGVKD. Here the CDR3 reads CAISGGQGAYEQYF. CDR3 nucleotide sequence: TGTGCCATCAGTGGAGGACAGGGGGCCTACGAGCAGTACTTC.

The V and J genes are TRBV7-2 and TRBJ1-2; a weak D match, TRBD1 (6 bases). The length of the CDR3 is 15 residues. Germline V gives CDR1 SGHTA, CDR2 FQGNSA. V lost 6 bases and J 4 bases, leaving 18 bases between the germline ends. CDR3 sequence: CASSSYRVVGYGYTF. The CDR3 DNA sequence: TGTGCCAGCAGTTCTTACAGGGTGGTTGGCTATGGCTACACCTTC.

The V call is TRBV5-6, the J call TRBJ1-2; no clear D gene. The germline V and J ends were trimmed by 0 bases and 8 bases, with 17 bases remaining between them. This CDR3 contains 15 residues. Germline V gene data show CDR1 as SGHDT and CDR2 as YYEEEE. CDR3 coding DNA: TGTGCCAGCAGCTTGGTCACACGCACCCTCGAGGGCTACACCTTC. Translating it yields CASSLVTRTLEGYTF. Full variable domain (remainder filled in from reference TRBV5-6 and TRBJ1-2): DAGVTQSPTHLIKTRGQQVTLRCSPKSGHDTVSWYQQALGQGPQFIFQYYEEEERQRGNFPDRFSGHQFPNYSSELNVNALLLGDSALYLCASSLVTRTLEGYTFGSGTRLTVV.

This chain uses TRBV19 with TRBJ2-7; 10 bases are shared with TRBD1. This CDR3 region has 14 residues. Trimming cost V 11 bases and J 3 bases; bases outside gene matches: 10. Germline V CDR1 and CDR2: LNHDA, SQIVND (reference sequence). The CDR3 DNA is TGTGCCTCAACGCGGGGACAGGGGCGCTACGAGCAGTACTTC. It is translated as CASTRGQGRYEQYF.

This clone was recorded only once. The chain carries TRBV21-1 and TRBJ2-1; the table calls TRBD1, which could not be checked here. TRBV21-1 is deemed a pseudogene. This CDR3 is 13 amino acids long. In nucleotides, the CDR3 is TGTGCCAGCAGCAAATACAGGGGCAATGAGCAGTTCTTC. Its translation: CASSKYRGNEQFF.

The rearrangement links TRBV5-1 to TRBJ2-7, with 9 bases fitting TRBD1. The CDR3 extends over 16 amino acids. Germline assignment: CDR1 SGHRS and CDR2 YFSETQ. After removal of 4 bases from V and 0 bases from J, the junction contained 8 bases not matched to a gene. The CDR3 region has the DNA TGCGCCAGCAGCCTCCTTGGACAGGGGTTCTCCTACGAGCAGTACTTC. The encoded protein is CASSLLGQGFSYEQYF. The complete variable domain, with remaining parts taken from reference TRBV5-1 and TRBJ2-7, reads KAGVTQTPRYLIKTRGQQVTLSCSPISGHRSVSWYQQTPGQGLQFLFEYFSETQRNKGNFPGRFSGRQFSNSRSEMNVSTLELGDSALYLCASSLLGQGFSYEQYFGPGTRLTVT.

The genes are TRBV6-6 and TRBJ2-1; 8 bases line up with TRBD2. The junction had 24 bases not matched to a gene; V was cut back by 7 bases and J by 16 bases. CDR1 is MNHNY and CDR2 is SVGAGI in the germline V gene (reference sequence). The CDR3 is 16 residues long. The CDR3 DNA follows: TGTGCCAGCAACCACCGGGGGGGACTTAGAGAGGACTTGCGTTTCTTC. Its translation: CASNHRGGLREDLRFF.

The chain joins TRBV5-3 to TRBJ2-1; TRBD2 agrees at 7 bases. TRBV5-3 falls under the ORF class, with uncertain function. Trimming took 3 bases from V and 2 from J; bases not matched to a gene: 8. The CDR3 loop spans 16 amino acids. CDR3 amino acids: CARSYVSGDAYNEQFF. The CDR3 DNA is TGTGCCAGAAGCTATGTGAGCGGGGATGCCTACAATGAGCAGTTCTTC.

This chain uses TRBV9 with TRBJ2-2; tentative D call: TRBD2 (6 bases). Germline loops: CDR1 SGDLS, CDR2 YYNGEE. Trimming took off 4 bases at V and 6 bases at J, with 13 bases between the two ends. This CDR3 spans 14 amino acids. CDR3 protein: CASSRGLRAGELFF. The DNA for the CDR3 is TGTGCCAGCAGCAGGGGACTCCGGGCCGGGGAGCTGTTTTTT.

The chain is built from TRBV19 and TRBJ1-1; D unresolved. Germline lookup yields CDR1 LNHDA and CDR2 SQIVND (reference sequence). V lost 3 bases, J lost 4 bases, and 12 bases lay in between. CDR3 size: 14 residues. Here the CDR3 DNA reads TGTGCCAGTAGTATCGTGGGCGCGACCACTGAAGCTTTCTTT. Amino acid sequence: CASSIVGATTEAFF. Looking up the rest from reference TRBV19 and TRBJ1-1 gives the full variable domain: DGGITQSPKYLFRKEGQNVTLSCEQNLNHDAMYWYRQDPGQGLRLIYYSQIVNDFQKGDIAEGYSVSREKKESFPLTVTSAQKNPTAFYLCASSIVGATTEAFFGQGTRLTVV.

The chain joins TRBV11-1 to TRBJ2-1, with 12 bases lining up with TRBD2. The CDR3 totals 16 residues. The germline V gene has CDR1 SGHAT and CDR2 FQDESV (reference sequence). V was clipped by 1 base and J by 9 bases; unmatched bases: 7. CDR3 sequence: CASSLGASGRASEQFF. CDR3 DNA sequence: TGTGCCAGCAGCTTAGGGGCTAGCGGGAGGGCCAGTGAGCAGTTCTTC. The whole variable domain, remainder taken from reference TRBV11-1 and TRBJ2-1, is EAEVAQSPRYKITEKSQAVAFWCDPISGHATLYWYRQILGQGPELLVQFQDESVVDDSQLPKDRFSAERLKGVDSTLKIQPAELGDSAMYLCASSLGASGRASEQFFGPGTRLTVL.

Worth noting for this clone: One end of the junction is discordant with germline, which a read error may explain. This chain joins TRBV7-7 and TRBJ2-5; 10 nucleotides align to TRBD2. Germline assignment: CDR1 SSHAT and CDR2 FNYEAQ (reference sequence). CDR3 length: 17 residues. CDR3 nucleotide sequence: TGTGCTAGCAGCCTAGCGGGGGCTACCCTTAATCAAGAGACCCAGTACTTC. This encodes CASSLAGATLNQETQYF.

The rearrangement links TRBV7-3 to TRBJ2-1, with TRBD2 matching 7 bases. V trimming: 3 bases; J trimming: 9 bases; junction bases outside the gene matches: 11. The CDR3 is 15 residues long. Germline V gene lookup returns CDR1 SGHTA and CDR2 FQGTGA. The CDR3 sequence is CASSFSGAGVSEQFF. The CDR3 nucleotides are TGTGCCAGCAGCTTTAGCGGCGCGGGAGTAAGTGAGCAGTTCTTC.

As DNA, the CDR3 is TGTGCCAGCAGTCTAGGCAGGGGCCCTGTGAGAGAGCAGTACTTC. Amino acids: CASSLGRGPVREQYF. The chain has TRBV27 and TRBJ2-7; a weak D match, TRBD1 (6 bases). The CDR3 is 15 residues long. V was cut by 5 bases and J by 7 bases, with 21 bases left in between. Germline CDR1 is MNHEY and CDR2 is SMNVEV (reference sequence).

The CDR3 protein is CASSIGQGGETQYF. CDR3 sequence (DNA): TGTGCCAGTAGTATCGGGCAGGGGGGAGAGACCCAGTACTTC. The V and J genes are TRBV19 and TRBJ2-5; D perhaps matches TRBD1 (7 bases). The V end was cut by 3 bases, the J end by 4 bases, with 12 bases between. This CDR3 is 14 amino acids long. Per germline, CDR1 LNHDA and CDR2 SQIVND (reference sequence).

The chain uses TRBV27 and TRBJ1-1, with D maybe TRBD1 (5 bases). The ends were cut back, 2 bases at V and 5 bases at J, with 12 bases in the middle. This CDR3 has 14 residues. Germline values: CDR1 MNHEY, CDR2 SMNVEV (reference sequence). CDR3 nucleotides: TGTGCCAGCAGTTTAAGCGCGGGGGGGACTGAAGCTTTCTTT. This codes for CASSLSAGGTEAFF.

This rearrangement joins TRBV18 to TRBJ2-5; 10 bases match TRBD2. V lost 0 bases, J lost 4 bases, and 2 bases stayed unmatched. Germline values: CDR1 KGHSH, CDR2 LQKENI. This CDR3 has 15 amino acids. DNA for the CDR3: TGTGCCAGCTCACCACCGGGACTAGCGATAGAGACCCAGTACTTC. This gives the protein CASSPPGLAIETQYF. The whole variable domain, remainder taken from reference TRBV18 and TRBJ2-5, is NAGVMQNPRHLVRRRGQEARLRCSPMKGHSHVYWYRQLPEEGLKFMVYLQKENIIDESGMPKERFSAEFPKEGPSILRIQQVVRGDSAAYFCASSPPGLAIETQYFGPGTRLLVL.

V and J are TRBV29-1 and TRBJ2-1, with 8 positions matching TRBD2. Germline V gene sequence: CDR1 SQVTM, CDR2 ANQGSEA. This CDR3 has 14 amino acids. The J segment lost 8 bases and the V segment lost 4 bases, leaving 10 bases of the junction unmatched. CDR3 loop: CSVGFTGGFDEQFF. The CDR3 DNA sequence: TGCAGCGTTGGTTTTACGGGGGGGTTTGATGAGCAGTTCTTC.

The chain carries TRBV28 and TRBJ2-7; D is tentatively TRBD1 or TRBD2 (6 bases each). Trimming took off 2 bases at V and 0 bases at J, with 23 bases between the two ends. This CDR3 spans 19 amino acids. Germline V CDR1 and CDR2: MDHEN, SYDVKM. CDR3 nucleotide sequence: TGTGCCAGCAGTTTAGCCCGGGGGCTCGGCCAATCGACCTCCTACGAGCAGTACTTC. Protein sequence: CASSLARGLGQSTSYEQYF.

CDR3 region: CASSLAGQGQETQYF. The CDR3 DNA follows: TGCGCCAGCAGCTTGGCCGGACAAGGGCAAGAGACCCAGTACTTC. This chain uses TRBV5-1 with TRBJ2-5; D might be TRBD1 (5 bases). The CDR3 spans 15 residues. Per the germline V gene, CDR1 is SGHRS and CDR2 is YFSETQ. Trimming took 0 bases from V and 2 from J, leaving 11 bases between them.